Below, 24 T cell receptor beta chains from the same sample are listed, as sequenced in a study of T cell responses to AZD1222 COVID-19 vaccine. The table came from immunoSEQ multiplex PCR; TCRdb's copy has only in-frame clones and leaves some out. The sample records more than 60,000 clones, about nine tenths being singletons. This specimen consisted of peripheral blood, obtained on day 0 of AZD1222 vaccination. The receptor source for this set is an adult in good health.

This clone appeared a single time. The V and J genes are TRBV2 and TRBJ1-5; D gene ambiguous. Germline values: CDR1 SNHLY, CDR2 FYNNEI. This CDR3 comprises 13 residues. The V end was cut by 8 bases, the J end by 7 bases, with 15 bases between. The CDR3 spells CASSLGLGQPQHF. The CDR3 DNA follows: TGTGCCAGCTCGTTGGGTTTAGGGCAGCCCCAGCATTTT.

The count of this clone is one. This chain joins TRBV5-4 and TRBJ2-1; TRBD2 matches at 14 bases. Germline V gives CDR1 SGHNT, CDR2 YYREEE (reference sequence). With V trimmed by 4 bases and J by 2 bases, 11 bases remained unmatched. CDR3 length: 19 amino acids. The chain's CDR3 is CASSAGTSGRSSPYNEQFF. CDR3 nucleotides: TGTGCCAGCAGCGCCGGGACTAGCGGGAGATCGAGCCCCTACAATGAGCAGTTCTTC.

The chain recombines TRBV19 with TRBJ2-3, with D uncertain. Per germline, CDR1 LNHDA and CDR2 SQIVND (reference sequence). The CDR3 length is 13 residues. Trimming removed 3 bases at V and 3 bases at J, with 7 bases between. The CDR3 sequence: CASSIAATDTQYF. In DNA, the CDR3 is TGTGCCAGTAGTATCGCAGCAACAGATACGCAGTATTTT.

The V call is TRBV28, the J call TRBJ1-1; D is ambiguous. V lost 8 bases to trimming and J lost 1 base, with 14 bases between them. The CDR3 sequence is 14 residues long. CDR1 is MDHEN, CDR2 SYDVKM, per germline. In DNA form, the CDR3 reads TGTGCCAGCGCCTCAGGACGTGCGAACACTGAAGCTTTCTTT. Its protein is CASASGRANTEAFF.

This clone has more than one count but fewer than ten. The V call is TRBV2, the J call TRBJ1-6; D possibly corresponds to TRBD1 (5 bases). The CDR3 runs 12 residues. Germline V gene sequence: CDR1 SNHLY, CDR2 FYNNEI. The germline V and J ends were trimmed by 6 bases and 11 bases, with 11 bases remaining between them. The CDR3 nucleotides read TGTGCCAGCAGGGTGGGGGAGACACCCCTCCACTTT. Encoded protein: CASRVGETPLHF. Full variable domain (remainder filled in from reference TRBV2 and TRBJ1-6): EPEVTQTPSHQVTQMGQEVILRCVPISNHLYFYWYRQILGQKVEFLVSFYNNEISEKSEIFDDQFSVERPDGSNFTLKIRSTKLEDSAMYFCASRVGETPLHFGNGTRLTVT.

The rearrangement uses TRBV7-2 and TRBJ2-1; 11 bases line up with TRBD2. CDR1 and CDR2 (germline): SGHTA, FQGNSA. The V segment lost 4 bases and the J segment 3 bases; nucleotides outside the gene matches: 11. This CDR3 region has 18 residues. The DNA of the CDR3 is TGTGCCAGCAGCTCGCCGGGACTAGCGGCCAAAGTCTACAATGAGCAGTTCTTC. As protein: CASSSPGLAAKVYNEQFF.

The chain uses TRBV19 and TRBJ1-2; TRBD1 matches at 11 bases. Germline-derived CDR1 and CDR2 are LNHDA and SQIVND (reference sequence). The CDR3 is 16 residues long. Germline trimming cut 5 bases from V and 6 bases from J; bases unmatched to any gene: 11. CDR3 DNA: TGTGCCAGTAGTTTCTCCGGGACAGGGGGATTCCATGGCTACACCTTC. This codes for CASSFSGTGGFHGYTF.

The chain employs TRBV7-9 and TRBJ2-6; D gene unclear. Per the germline V gene, CDR1 is SEHNR and CDR2 is FQNEAQ (reference sequence). The V gene lost 0 bases and the J gene lost 4 bases, with 10 bases spanning the gap. CDR3 length equals 16 residues. Here the CDR3 DNA reads TGTGCCAGCAGCTTAGCGAGTAGCCTCGGGGCCAACGTCCTGACTTTC. It is translated as CASSLASSLGANVLTF.

In DNA, the CDR3 is TGCGCCAGCAGCACCAGCGGGACTCTACCTCCGGATACGCAGTATTTT. Residues: CASSTSGTLPPDTQYF. This chain connects TRBV5-1 to TRBJ2-3; 7 bases line up with TRBD2. This CDR3 has 16 amino acids. Losses at the gene ends were 4 bases for V and 6 bases for J; bases not matched to a gene: 14. Per the germline V gene, CDR1 is SGHRS and CDR2 is YFSETQ. Full variable domain (remainder filled in from reference TRBV5-1 and TRBJ2-3): KAGVTQTPRYLIKTRGQQVTLSCSPISGHRSVSWYQQTPGQGLQFLFEYFSETQRNKGNFPGRFSGRQFSNSRSEMNVSTLELGDSALYLCASSTSGTLPPDTQYFGPGTRLTVL.

In its sample, this clone was seen a few times. The chain is built from TRBV9 and TRBJ2-7, with D unresolved. CDR1 and CDR2 from the germline V gene are SGDLS and YYNGEE. The V gene lost 0 bases and the J gene lost 2 bases, with 9 bases spanning the gap. The CDR3 spans 14 residues. CDR3 DNA sequence: TGTGCCAGCAGCGTAGAATTTGCAGCCTACGAGCAGTACTTC. Amino acid sequence: CASSVEFAAYEQYF.

The chain couples TRBV6-5 to TRBJ1-6, with unresolved D. Germline V gene sequence: CDR1 MNHEY, CDR2 SVGAGI. V was trimmed by 2 bases and J by 8 bases, leaving 7 bases between them. This CDR3 has 13 amino acids. The CDR3 sequence is CASSYERDSPLHF. The CDR3 DNA is TGTGCCAGCAGTTACGAGAGGGATTCACCCCTCCACTTT.

The chain joins TRBV29-1 to TRBJ2-3; D is unresolved. The CDR3 contains 15 residues. V dropped 4 bases and J dropped 2 bases, with 16 bases sitting between them. Germline CDR1 reads SQVTM; CDR2 reads ANQGSEA. CDR3: CSVVHSPTPTDTQYF. CDR3 in DNA: TGCAGCGTTGTTCATTCACCTACTCCCACAGATACGCAGTATTTT.

The chain employs TRBV2 and TRBJ1-2, with D unresolved. There are 13 residues in the CDR3. Germline V gene lookup returns CDR1 SNHLY and CDR2 FYNNEI. V was shortened by 0 bases and J by 8 bases, with 10 bases between the two germline ends. CDR3 in amino acids: CASSEARQNGYTF. Here the CDR3 DNA reads TGTGCCAGCAGTGAAGCGCGCCAGAACGGCTACACCTTC.

V gene TRBV13 combines with J gene TRBJ2-3, with a possible D match to TRBD2 (5 bases). The CDR3 consists of 15 residues. From germline, CDR1 is PRHDT and CDR2 FYEKMQ (reference sequence). V lost 4 bases, J lost 8 bases, and 19 bases lay in between. The CDR3 DNA reads TGTGCCAGCAGCTCCCGGGGTTCTGGAGAGGGTACGCAGTATTTT. It is translated as CASSSRGSGEGTQYF.

The chain combines TRBV7-9 with TRBJ2-7; 7 positions match TRBD2. This CDR3 region has 12 residues. Losses at the gene ends were 11 bases for V and 5 bases for J; bases not matched to a gene: 9. Germline V gives CDR1 SEHNR, CDR2 FQNEAQ (reference sequence). This chain's CDR3 is CASGGLDNEQYF. As DNA, the CDR3 is TGTGCCTCGGGAGGACTCGACAACGAGCAGTACTTC. Full variable domain (rest looked up from reference TRBV7-9 and TRBJ2-7): DTGVSQNPRHKITKRGQNVTFRCDPISEHNRLYWYRQTLGQGPEFLTYFQNEAQLEKSRLLSDRFSAERPKGSFSTLEIQRTEQGDSAMYLCASGGLDNEQYFGPGTRLTVT.

J is TRBJ1-1 and V is TRBV4-1; D gene ambiguous. CDR3 length: 15 residues. The germline V and J ends were trimmed by 2 bases and 7 bases, with 17 bases remaining between them. From germline, CDR1 is MGHRA and CDR2 YSYEKL. CDR3 nucleotides: TGCGCCAGCAGCCAACTTCGGGCCCAAACCAGTGAAGCTTTCTTT. This sequence encodes CASSQLRAQTSEAFF.

Only one count was recorded for this clone. V is TRBV12-3 or TRBV12-4 and J is TRBJ2-3; D is undetermined. With 3 bases removed from V and 3 bases from J, the gap between germline ends came to 7 bases. This CDR3 spans 13 amino acids. Here the CDR3 DNA reads TGTGCCAGCAGTTTTTTCCAAACAGATACGCAGTATTTT. Translation: CASSFFQTDTQYF.

The J gene is TRBJ2-5, the V gene TRBV5-1; D call uncertain. Germline CDR1 SGHRS, CDR2 YFSETQ. The CDR3 loop spans 16 amino acids. Trimming shortened V by 0 bases and J by 2 bases, and 14 bases separated the two germline ends. The CDR3 reads CASSLEGRWGQETQYF. The CDR3 coding sequence is TGCGCCAGCAGCTTGGAGGGCAGATGGGGACAAGAGACCCAGTACTTC.

The chain joins TRBV28 to TRBJ1-2; D possibly corresponds to TRBD1 (5 bases). Trimming removed 7 bases from V and 5 bases from J, with 14 bases in between. Germline V gives CDR1 MDHEN, CDR2 SYDVKM. The CDR3 is 13 residues long. The CDR3 DNA reads TGTGCCAGCACCCTTCGACGACAGTATGGCTACACCTTC. It encodes CASTLRRQYGYTF.

This rearrangement joins TRBV5-5 to TRBJ2-5; D may be TRBD2 (7 bases). Trimming removed 0 bases from V and 4 bases from J, with 13 bases in between. This CDR3 has 15 amino acids. From germline, CDR1 is SGHKS and CDR2 YYEKEE (reference sequence). As DNA, the CDR3 is TGTGCCAGCAGCTTGGAGGGGGGGAAGGGAGAGACCCAGTACTTC. Amino acids: CASSLEGGKGETQYF.

The chain couples TRBV14 to TRBJ1-2; D might be TRBD1 (5 bases). Germline assignment: CDR1 SGHDN and CDR2 FVKESK. The CDR3 totals 15 residues. V was clipped by 1 base and J by 5 bases, with 14 bases between them. Here the CDR3 reads CASSQGWDGGYGYTF. The DNA for the CDR3 is TGTGCCAGCAGCCAAGGTTGGGACGGAGGATATGGCTACACCTTC.

The V call is TRBV29-1, the J call TRBJ2-1; possibly TRBD1 for D (7 bases). With 6 bases removed from V and 8 bases from J, the gap between germline ends came to 20 bases. The CDR3 is made up of 14 amino acids. CDR1 is SQVTM, CDR2 ANQGSEA, per germline. The CDR3 spells CSVAQNRGGDEQFF. The CDR3 nucleotides read TGCAGCGTCGCGCAAAACAGGGGAGGCGATGAGCAGTTCTTC.

This chain connects TRBV7-3 to TRBJ2-1, with 9 positions matching TRBD1. The CDR3 has 15 amino acids. Trimming at V came to 4 bases and at J to 2 bases, leaving 3 bases not matched to a gene. Germline CDR1 reads SGHTA; CDR2 reads FQGTGA. The CDR3 DNA reads TGTGCCAGCAGCTACGGACAGGGGACCTACAATGAGCAGTTCTTC. Its translation: CASSYGQGTYNEQFF.

The CDR3 loop reads CASSFQDRANQPQHF. The DNA for the CDR3 is TGTGCCAGTAGTTTCCAGGACAGGGCCAATCAGCCCCAGCATTTT. V is TRBV19 and J is TRBJ1-5; 8 bases line up with TRBD1. Germline CDR1 reads LNHDA; CDR2 reads SQIVND (reference sequence). This CDR3 spans 15 amino acids. Unmatched junction bases numbered 6, after V lost 5 bases and J lost 3 bases.